Reported below is one TCR beta chain. The data belong to a study of shared clonotypes between healthy human individuals. About the research overall: The study used three CD4 naive, three CD4 memory, two CD8 naive and one CD8 memory plate per donor.

Repertoires were generated with immunoSEQ multiplex PCR, while TCRdb's copy carries only in-frame clones and drops some. This sample yields more than 2,000,000 clones, of which over 90% are seen a single time; about 0.37% belongs to the top ten. Each sample came from a Caucasian adult donor living in Nashville, Tennessee. Trimming took off 4 bases at V and 3 bases at J, with 7 bases between the two ends. This CDR3 is built from 12 residues. The germline CDR1 and CDR2 sequences are GTSNPN and SVGIG (reference sequence). The material sequenced was naive CD4+ T cells from PBMCs. As to subset: CD45RA+ positively selected. This receptor was taken from a man between 18 and 35 years old in good health. Some clones in this sample may be carry-over from other donors' samples. V is TRBV30 and J is TRBJ1-3; D ambiguous. The CDR3 nucleotides read TGTGCCTGGACCCCGTTTGGAAACACCATATATTTT. This gives the protein CAWTPFGNTIYF.